Following are 2 T cell receptor beta chains from one sample sequenced in a study of T cell changes during pregnancy in multiple sclerosis. Measured with immunoSEQ multiplex PCR; TCRdb has only the in-frame clones, and not every one. The sample lists some 25,000 clones; around 84% were seen once. Sequences were derived from CD4+ T cells from peripheral blood mononuclear cells, sampled in the second trimester of pregnancy. Every receptor here comes from a female donor in good health, enrolled as a control in a pregnancy study.

The J gene is TRBJ2-5, the V gene TRBV27; tentatively, D is TRBD2 (6 bases). The germline V gene encodes CDR1 MNHEY and CDR2 SMNVEV (reference sequence). The CDR3 extends over 13 amino acids. The ends were cut back, 6 bases at V and 5 bases at J, with 13 bases in the middle. CDR3: CASSGGSRETQYF. In DNA, the CDR3 is TGTGCCAGCAGCGGGGGAAGCCGGGAGACCCAGTACTTC.

The chain links TRBV28 to TRBJ1-5; D is perhaps TRBD1 (6 bases). Germline loops: CDR1 MDHEN, CDR2 SYDVKM. The CDR3 is 14 amino acids. Trimming took off 4 bases at V and 7 bases at J, with 14 bases between the two ends. CDR3 protein: CASSSTSTGQPQHF. The CDR3 DNA reads as TGTGCCAGCAGTTCAACCTCAACAGGGCAGCCCCAGCATTTT.